These 15 T cell receptor beta chains came from one sample sequenced in a study of beta chain features in type 1 diabetes. Expressed TCRB transcripts were sequenced because the isolated RNA had all been reverse transcribed beforehand. Libraries were prepared by immunoSEQ multiplex PCR; TCRdb keeps only in-frame clonotypes and omits some of them. The sample lists about 900,000 clones, 15% to 20% occurring once. Source material: naive CD4+ T cells from blood. The receptors shown here come from a young woman in good health.

In its sample, this clone was seen a few times. The genes are TRBV28 and TRBJ1-1; D remains unclear. The CDR3 length is 13 residues. Trimming stripped 3 bases from V and 8 bases from J, with 13 bases between. The germline V gene encodes CDR1 MDHEN and CDR2 SYDVKM. CDR3 nucleotides: TGTGCCAGCAGTTTGCAGATCCCGCCGGAAGCTTTCTTT. This gives the protein CASSLQIPPEAFF.

V gene TRBV2 combines with J gene TRBJ2-1; D is uncertain. V lost 5 bases to trimming and J lost 8 bases, with 16 bases between them. The CDR3 consists of 14 residues. Per the germline V gene, CDR1 is SNHLY and CDR2 is FYNNEI. The CDR3 sequence: CASSSRTGLDEQFF. CDR3 bases: TGTGCCAGCAGTTCTCGCACCGGCTTGGATGAGCAGTTCTTC.

This clone was detected a few times. The rearrangement links TRBV28 to TRBJ2-2; 7 nucleotides line up with TRBD2. V lost 5 bases and J lost 7; bases outside the gene matches: 7. Germline CDR1 reads MDHEN; CDR2 reads SYDVKM. The CDR3 extends over 14 amino acids. The CDR3: CASSAPGRNGELFF. The DNA of the CDR3 is TGTGCCAGCAGTGCCCCCGGGAGGAACGGGGAGCTGTTTTTT.

The DNA for the CDR3 is TGTGCCAGCAGTGTGCTTCACGTGAACACTGAAGCTTTCTTT. This encodes CASSVLHVNTEAFF. The V and J genes are TRBV6-1 and TRBJ1-1; D gene ambiguous. The CDR3 has 14 residues. The germline gives CDR1 MNHNS, CDR2 SASEGT. The V gene lost 4 bases and the J gene lost 0 bases, with 9 bases spanning the gap.

This clone was counted only a few times. CDR3 DNA sequence: TGCGCCAGCAGCTTGGATCTCTACGAGCAGTACTTC. This encodes CASSLDLYEQYF. This chain links TRBV5-1 with TRBJ2-7, with D unclear. Germline V gene lookup returns CDR1 SGHRS and CDR2 YFSETQ. The CDR3 length is 12 residues. Between the trimmed V and J ends, which lost 0 bases and 3 bases, there was a span of 4 bases.

This clone was seen a few times. J is TRBJ1-2 and V is TRBV28, with unresolved D. The V end lost 10 bases, the J end lost 3 bases, and 12 bases lay between the germline ends. The CDR3 totals 12 residues. The germline CDR1 and CDR2 sequences are MDHEN and SYDVKM. The chain's CDR3 is CATGRRHYGYTF. The CDR3 nucleotides read TGTGCCACCGGCCGGCGGCACTATGGCTACACCTTC.

The chain joins TRBV19 to TRBJ2-6; 9 bases are a match to TRBD1. This CDR3 is built from 16 residues. Germline V gene data show CDR1 as LNHDA and CDR2 as SQIVND (reference sequence). Trimming removed 7 bases from V and 1 base from J; junction bases left unmatched: 5. The CDR3 DNA sequence: TGTGCCAGTACGGGACAGGGCTCTTCTGGGGCCAACGTCCTGACTTTC. It encodes CASTGQGSSGANVLTF.

This clone was detected only a few times. The chain links TRBV18 to TRBJ2-3; 11 positions match TRBD2. V shed 8 bases, J shed 0 bases, and the junction held 7 bases outside the gene matches. Germline V gene sequence: CDR1 KGHSH, CDR2 LQKENI. The CDR3 consists of 16 residues. The CDR3 DNA reads as TGTGCCAGCCGCCCGGGACTAGCGGCAAGCACAGATACGCAGTATTTT. It codes for CASRPGLAASTDTQYF.

The V call is TRBV19, the J call TRBJ1-2, with D perhaps matching TRBD1 (5 bases). CDR1 LNHDA and CDR2 SQIVND come from the germline V gene (reference sequence). V lost 3 bases and J lost 2, with 16 bases in between. The CDR3 is 16 amino acids. CDR3 sequence reads: CASSISGGTLNYGYTF. CDR3 bases: TGTGCCAGTAGTATCTCAGGCGGGACCTTAAACTATGGCTACACCTTC.

This chain uses TRBV28 with TRBJ2-1, with D perhaps TRBD2 (6 bases). CDR3 length equals 14 residues. V lost 3 bases to trimming and J lost 10 bases, with 16 bases between them. Germline V gene sequence: CDR1 MDHEN, CDR2 SYDVKM. Here the CDR3 reads CASSFLLARKEQFF. The CDR3 nucleotides read TGTGCCAGCAGTTTCCTCCTAGCGAGGAAGGAGCAGTTCTTC.

The V gene is TRBV27, the J gene TRBJ1-5; D is possibly TRBD1 (5 bases). In germline, CDR1 is MNHEY, CDR2 SMNVEV (reference sequence). This CDR3 has 14 residues. The V gene lost 5 bases and the J gene lost 6 bases, with 14 bases spanning the gap. The CDR3 bases are TGTGCCAGCAGTCCCCGGGGCTCGATTCAGCCCCAGCATTTT. It codes for CASSPRGSIQPQHF.

This sequence joins TRBV7-2 and TRBJ2-1, with 8 bases fitting TRBD1. Germline CDR1 is SGHTA and CDR2 is FQGNSA. The CDR3 is 13 residues long. V lost 5 bases, J lost 8 bases, and 5 bases stayed unmatched. DNA of the CDR3: TGTGCCAGCAGCGACAGGGGTTTGGATGAGCAGTTCTTC. Its protein is CASSDRGLDEQFF.

This clone was found a few times. Being one base from a much bigger clone, this may be a read error. The chain carries TRBV2 and TRBJ2-2; D is uncertain. V was shortened by 5 bases and J by 6 bases, with 4 bases between the two germline ends. This CDR3 contains 11 residues. Germline assignment: CDR1 SNHLY and CDR2 FYNNEI. In nucleotides, the CDR3 is TGTGCCAGCAGTTTAGCCGGGGAGCTGTTTTTT. As protein: CASSLAGELFF.

This clone appeared a few times. This chain connects TRBV10-3 to TRBJ2-1; D perhaps matches TRBD1 (5 bases). The germline gives CDR1 ENHRY, CDR2 SYGVKD. The ends were cut back, 7 bases at V and 8 bases at J, with 9 bases in the middle. The CDR3 covers 11 residues. CDR3 residues: CAIMLRDEQFF. The CDR3 DNA reads TGTGCCATCATGCTCAGGGATGAGCAGTTCTTC.

The genes are TRBV7-9 and TRBJ1-4; D is possibly TRBD1 (5 bases). CDR1 and CDR2 from the germline V gene are SEHNR and FQNEAQ (reference sequence). This CDR3 is built from 17 residues. V shed 5 bases and J shed 7 bases, with 23 bases lying between them. CDR3 sequence (DNA): TGTGCCAGCAGCCCTGAACGGGGCAGTACTAACCCTGAAAAACTGTTTTTT. Protein: CASSPERGSTNPEKLFF.